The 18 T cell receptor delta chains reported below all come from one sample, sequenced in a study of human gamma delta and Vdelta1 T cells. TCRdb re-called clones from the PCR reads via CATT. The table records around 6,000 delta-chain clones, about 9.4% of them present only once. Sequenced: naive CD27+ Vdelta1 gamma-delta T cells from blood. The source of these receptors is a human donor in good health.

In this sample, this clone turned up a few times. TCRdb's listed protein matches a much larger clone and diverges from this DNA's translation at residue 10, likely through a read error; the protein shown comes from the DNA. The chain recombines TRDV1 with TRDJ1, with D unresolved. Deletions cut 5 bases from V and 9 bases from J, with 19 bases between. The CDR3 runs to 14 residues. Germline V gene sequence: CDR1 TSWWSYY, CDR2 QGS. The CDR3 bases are TGTGCTCTTGGGACCGGCGGGGTAACCGTCCAACTCATCTTT. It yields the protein CALGTGGVTVQLIF.

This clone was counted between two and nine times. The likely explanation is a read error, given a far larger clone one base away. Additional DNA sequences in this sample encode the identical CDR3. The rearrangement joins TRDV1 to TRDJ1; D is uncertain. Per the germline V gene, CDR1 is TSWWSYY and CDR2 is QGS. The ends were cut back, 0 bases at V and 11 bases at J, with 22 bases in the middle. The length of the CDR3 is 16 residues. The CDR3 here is CALGELSRLRPIKLIF. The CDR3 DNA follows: TGTGCTCTTGGGGAACTTTCCCGGCTGAGACCGATTAAGCTCATCTTT.

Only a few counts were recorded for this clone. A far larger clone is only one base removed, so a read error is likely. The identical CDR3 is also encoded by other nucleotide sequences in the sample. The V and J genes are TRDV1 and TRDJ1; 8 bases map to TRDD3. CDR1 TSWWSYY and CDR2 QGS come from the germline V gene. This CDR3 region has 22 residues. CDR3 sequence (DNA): TGTGCTCTTGGGGAACTTGTCCCTACGATTAAGTACTGGGGGTCGCACACCGACAAACTCATCTTT. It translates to CALGELVPTIKYWGSHTDKLIF.

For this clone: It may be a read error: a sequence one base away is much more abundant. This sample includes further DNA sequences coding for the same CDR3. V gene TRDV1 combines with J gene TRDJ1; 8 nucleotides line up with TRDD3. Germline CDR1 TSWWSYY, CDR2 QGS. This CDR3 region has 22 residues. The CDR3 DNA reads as TGTGCTCTTGGGGAAATGGCCTTCCCTAGGGTACTGGGGGGCCCGTACACCGATAAGCTCATCTTT. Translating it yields CALGEMAFPRVLGGPYTDKLIF.

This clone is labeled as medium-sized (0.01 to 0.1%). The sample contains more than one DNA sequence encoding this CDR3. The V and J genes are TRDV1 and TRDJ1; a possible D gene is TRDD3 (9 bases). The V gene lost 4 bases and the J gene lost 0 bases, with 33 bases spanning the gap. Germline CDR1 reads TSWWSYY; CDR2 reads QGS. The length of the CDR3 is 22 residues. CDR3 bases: TGTGCTCTTGGGGGCCTAGCCTTCCTAGGGAGGACTGGGGGAACCTACACCGATAAACTCATCTTT. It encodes CALGGLAFLGRTGGTYTDKLIF.

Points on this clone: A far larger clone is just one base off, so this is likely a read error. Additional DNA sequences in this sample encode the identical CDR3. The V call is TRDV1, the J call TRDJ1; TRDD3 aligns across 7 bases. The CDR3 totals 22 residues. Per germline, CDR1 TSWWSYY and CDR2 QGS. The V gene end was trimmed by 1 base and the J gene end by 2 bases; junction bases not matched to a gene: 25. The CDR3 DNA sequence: TGTGCTCTTGGGGAACCGGCTTCACGTCCCGGCTGGGGGGATCGAAGGACCGATAAACTCATCTTT. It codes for CALGEPASRPGWGDRRTDKLIF.

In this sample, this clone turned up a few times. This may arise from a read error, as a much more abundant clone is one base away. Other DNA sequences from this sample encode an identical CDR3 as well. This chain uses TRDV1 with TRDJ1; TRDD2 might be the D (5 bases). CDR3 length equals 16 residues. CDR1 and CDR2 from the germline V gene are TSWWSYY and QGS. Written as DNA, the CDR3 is TGTGCTCTTGCTTCCAGGGTCCGGAACCCGAAACAGGGTCTCATTTTT. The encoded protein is CALASRVRNPKQGLIF.

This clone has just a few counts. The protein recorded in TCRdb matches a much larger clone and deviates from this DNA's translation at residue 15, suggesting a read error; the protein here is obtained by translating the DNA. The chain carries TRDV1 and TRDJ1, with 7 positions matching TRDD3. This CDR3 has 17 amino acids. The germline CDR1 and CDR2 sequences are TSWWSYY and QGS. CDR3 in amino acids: CALGELRRGIITDKPIF. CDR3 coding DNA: TGTGCTCTTGGGGAGCTACGGCGGGGGATCATTACCGATAAACCCATCTTT.

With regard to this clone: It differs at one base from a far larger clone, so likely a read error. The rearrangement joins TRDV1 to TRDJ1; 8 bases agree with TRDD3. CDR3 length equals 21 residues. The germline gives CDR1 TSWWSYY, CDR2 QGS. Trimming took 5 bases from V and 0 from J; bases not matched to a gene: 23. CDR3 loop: CALGNWGETRSKHSNTDKLIF. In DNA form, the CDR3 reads TGTGCTCTTGGGAACTGGGGGGAGACCCGTTCCAAACACTCGAACACCGATAAACTCATCTTT.

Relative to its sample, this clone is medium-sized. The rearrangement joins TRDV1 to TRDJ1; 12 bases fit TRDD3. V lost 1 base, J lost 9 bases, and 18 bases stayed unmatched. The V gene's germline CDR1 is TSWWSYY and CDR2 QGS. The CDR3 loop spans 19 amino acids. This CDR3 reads CALGEPRTGGYPIVVELIF. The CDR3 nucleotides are TGTGCTCTTGGGGAACCACGTACTGGGGGATACCCCATAGTAGTTGAACTCATCTTT.

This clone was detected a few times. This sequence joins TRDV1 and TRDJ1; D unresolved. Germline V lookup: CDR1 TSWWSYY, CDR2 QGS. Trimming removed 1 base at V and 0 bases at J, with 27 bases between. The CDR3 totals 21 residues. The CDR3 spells CALGEPRLRLGAYRYTDKLIF. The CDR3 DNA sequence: TGTGCTCTTGGGGAACCCCGCCTCCGTTTAGGGGCCTATCGGTACACCGATAAACTCATCTTT.

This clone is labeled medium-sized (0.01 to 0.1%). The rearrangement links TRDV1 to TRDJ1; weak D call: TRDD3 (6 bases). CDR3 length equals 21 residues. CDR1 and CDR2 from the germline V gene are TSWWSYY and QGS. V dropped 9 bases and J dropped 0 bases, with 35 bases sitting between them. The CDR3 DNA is TGTGCTCTGGGCCCCCAGGCTACATTACTAGGGGGGAGAAAGTACACCGATAAACTCATCTTT. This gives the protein CALGPQATLLGGRKYTDKLIF.

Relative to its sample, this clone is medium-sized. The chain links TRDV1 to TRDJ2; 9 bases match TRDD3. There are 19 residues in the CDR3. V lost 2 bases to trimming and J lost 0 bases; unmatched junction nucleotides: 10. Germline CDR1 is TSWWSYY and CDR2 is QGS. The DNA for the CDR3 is TGTGCTCTTGGGGAAGGACGCCGGGGGATACTGGCTTTGACAGCACAACTCTTCTTT. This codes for CALGEGRRGILALTAQLFF.

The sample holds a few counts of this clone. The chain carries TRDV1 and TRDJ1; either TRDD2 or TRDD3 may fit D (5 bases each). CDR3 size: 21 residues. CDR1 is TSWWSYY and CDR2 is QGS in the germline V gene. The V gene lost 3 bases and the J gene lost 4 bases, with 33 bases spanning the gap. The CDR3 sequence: CALGDRDSSQRRWVVIDKLIF. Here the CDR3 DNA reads TGTGCTCTTGGGGATCGGGATTCTTCCCAACGTCGCTGGGTGGTGATCGATAAACTCATCTTT.

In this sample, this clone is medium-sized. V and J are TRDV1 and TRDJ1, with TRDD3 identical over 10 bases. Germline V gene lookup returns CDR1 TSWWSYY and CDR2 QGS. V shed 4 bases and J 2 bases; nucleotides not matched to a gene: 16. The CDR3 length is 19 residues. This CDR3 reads CALGVPRKGGIRVTDKLIF. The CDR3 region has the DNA TGTGCTCTTGGGGTCCCTAGGAAAGGGGGGATACGCGTGACCGATAAACTCATCTTT.

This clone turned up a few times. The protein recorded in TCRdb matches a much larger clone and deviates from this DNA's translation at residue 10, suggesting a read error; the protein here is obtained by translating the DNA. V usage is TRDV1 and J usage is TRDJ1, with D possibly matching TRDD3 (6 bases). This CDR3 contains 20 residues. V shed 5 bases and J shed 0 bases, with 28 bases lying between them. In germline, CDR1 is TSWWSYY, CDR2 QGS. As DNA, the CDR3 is TGTGCTCTTGGGAAAGGGCGCCTCCGGCCGGGGGACTCGTACACCGATAAACTCATCTTT. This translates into CALGKGRLRPGDSYTDKLIF.

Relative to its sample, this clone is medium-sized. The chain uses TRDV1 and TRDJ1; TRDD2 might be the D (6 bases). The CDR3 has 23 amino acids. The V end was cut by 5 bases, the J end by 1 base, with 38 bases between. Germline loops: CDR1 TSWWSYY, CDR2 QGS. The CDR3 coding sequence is TGTGCTCTTGGGAATAGCTTATTACTCCTACACCACAGGAGTAGTAGGCGCACCGATAAACTCATCTTT. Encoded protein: CALGNSLLLLHHRSSRRTDKLIF.

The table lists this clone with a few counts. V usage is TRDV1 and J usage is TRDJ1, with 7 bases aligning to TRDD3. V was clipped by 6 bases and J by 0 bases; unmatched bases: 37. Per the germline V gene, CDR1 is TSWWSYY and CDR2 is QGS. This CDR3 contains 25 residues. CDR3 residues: CALGLTKPRDSRRNWGKNYTDKLIF. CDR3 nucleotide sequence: TGTGCTCTTGGACTAACCAAACCAAGGGATTCCCGCAGGAACTGGGGCAAAAACTACACCGATAAACTCATCTTT.